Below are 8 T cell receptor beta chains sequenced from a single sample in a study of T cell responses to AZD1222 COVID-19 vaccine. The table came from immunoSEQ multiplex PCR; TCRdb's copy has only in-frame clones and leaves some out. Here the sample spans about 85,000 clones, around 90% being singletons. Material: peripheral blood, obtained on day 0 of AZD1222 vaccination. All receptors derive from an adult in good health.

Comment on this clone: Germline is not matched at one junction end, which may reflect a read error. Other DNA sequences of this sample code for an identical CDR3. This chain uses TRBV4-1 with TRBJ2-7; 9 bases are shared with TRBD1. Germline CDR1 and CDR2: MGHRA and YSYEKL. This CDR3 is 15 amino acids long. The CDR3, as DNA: TGTGCCAGCAGCCGAGGGACAGGGCTCTCCTACGAGCAGTACTTC. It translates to CASSRGTGLSYEQYF.

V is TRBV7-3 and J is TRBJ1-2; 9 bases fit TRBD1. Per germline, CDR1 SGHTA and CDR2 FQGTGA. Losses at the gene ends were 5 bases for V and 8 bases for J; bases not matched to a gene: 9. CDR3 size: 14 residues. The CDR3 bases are TGTGCCAGCAGCGAGGGGGGACAGGGAGCGGGCTACACCTTC. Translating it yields CASSEGGQGAGYTF.

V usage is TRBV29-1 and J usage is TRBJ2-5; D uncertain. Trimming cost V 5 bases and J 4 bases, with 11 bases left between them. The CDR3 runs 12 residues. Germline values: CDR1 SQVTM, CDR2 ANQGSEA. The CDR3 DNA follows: TGCAGCGTTTCGGACCGCCGAGAGACCCAGTACTTC. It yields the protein CSVSDRRETQYF. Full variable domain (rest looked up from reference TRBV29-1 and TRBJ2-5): SAVISQKPSRDICQRGTSLTIQCQVDSQVTMMFWYRQQPGQSLTLIATANQGSEATYESGFVIDKFPISRPNLTFSTLTVSNMSPEDSSIYLCSVSDRRETQYFGPGTRLLVL.

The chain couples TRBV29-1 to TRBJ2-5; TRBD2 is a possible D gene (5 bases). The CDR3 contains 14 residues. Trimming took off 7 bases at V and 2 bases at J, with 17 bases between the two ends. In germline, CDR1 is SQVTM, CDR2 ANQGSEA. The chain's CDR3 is CSAEGGGLQETQYF. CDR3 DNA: TGCAGCGCCGAGGGTGGCGGATTACAAGAGACCCAGTACTTC.

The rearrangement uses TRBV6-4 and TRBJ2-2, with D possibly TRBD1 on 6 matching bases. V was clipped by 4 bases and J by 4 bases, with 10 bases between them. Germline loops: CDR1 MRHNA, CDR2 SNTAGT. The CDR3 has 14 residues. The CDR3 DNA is TGTGCCAGCAGTGTCGAACAGGGCACCGGGGAGCTGTTTTTT. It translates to CASSVEQGTGELFF.

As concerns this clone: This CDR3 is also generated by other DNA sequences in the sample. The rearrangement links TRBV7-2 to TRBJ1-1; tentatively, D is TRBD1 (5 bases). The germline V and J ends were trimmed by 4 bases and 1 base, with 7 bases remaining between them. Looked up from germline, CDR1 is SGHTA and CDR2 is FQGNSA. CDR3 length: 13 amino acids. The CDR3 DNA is TGTGCCAGCAGCTCCGACAGGAACACTGAAGCTTTCTTT. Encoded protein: CASSSDRNTEAFF.

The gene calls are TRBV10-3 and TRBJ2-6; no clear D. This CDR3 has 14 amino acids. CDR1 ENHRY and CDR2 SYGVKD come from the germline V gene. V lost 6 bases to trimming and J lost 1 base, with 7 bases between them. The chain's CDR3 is CAISRESGANVLTF. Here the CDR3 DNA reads TGTGCCATCAGCCGAGAATCTGGGGCCAACGTCCTGACTTTC.

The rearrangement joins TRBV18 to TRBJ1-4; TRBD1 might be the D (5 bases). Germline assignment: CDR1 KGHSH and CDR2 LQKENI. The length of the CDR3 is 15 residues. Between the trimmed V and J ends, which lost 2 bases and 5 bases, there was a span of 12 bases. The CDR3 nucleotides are TGTGCCAGCTCACCAGCCAGGGCCCACAATGAAAAACTGTTTTTT. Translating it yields CASSPARAHNEKLFF.